These 25 T cell receptor beta chains were sequenced from one sample in a study of T cell repertoires in cytomegalovirus infection. Their antigens are not known. TCRdb called the reads again in MiXCR, with one record for every CDR3 protein. The sample yields over 100,000 distinct CDR3 sequences, around 9.1% seen once. The material sequenced was PBMCs, sequenced either directly or after in vitro stimulation (not recorded which). These receptors were collected from a human donor in good health (CMV status not recorded). Some clones in this sample may be carry-over from other donors' samples.

The table lists this clonotype with many counts. The J gene is TRBJ1-4, the V gene TRBV12-3 or TRBV12-4; 7 nucleotides align to TRBD1. Trimming cost V 6 bases and J 5 bases; bases outside gene matches: 6. The length of the CDR3 is 14 residues. The CDR3, as DNA: TGTGCCAGCAGCGACAGGGAAGGAAATGAAAAACTGTTTTTT. Translation: CASSDREGNEKLFF.

This clonotype was counted at least ten times. V gene TRBV19 combines with J gene TRBJ1-5, with a weak D call TRBD1 (5 bases). From germline, CDR1 is LNHDA and CDR2 SQIVND (reference sequence). Trimming took off 5 bases at V and 1 base at J, with 12 bases between the two ends. This CDR3 region has 15 residues. The CDR3 here is CASSPRERSNQPQHF. The CDR3 bases are TGTGCCAGTAGTCCCAGGGAGAGAAGCAATCAGCCCCAGCATTTT. Full variable domain (remainder filled in from reference TRBV19 and TRBJ1-5): DGGITQSPKYLFRKEGQNVTLSCEQNLNHDAMYWYRQDPGQGLRLIYYSQIVNDFQKGDIAEGYSVSREKKESFPLTVTSAQKNPTAFYLCASSPRERSNQPQHFGDGTRLSIL.

At least ten counts were recorded for this clonotype. V usage is TRBV5-5 and J usage is TRBJ1-5; D unresolved. Germline lookup yields CDR1 SGHKS and CDR2 YYEKEE (reference sequence). V lost 2 bases and J lost 3, with 9 bases in between. This CDR3 has 14 residues. The CDR3 region is CASSFGGSNQPQHF. CDR3 DNA: TGTGCCAGCAGCTTTGGAGGGTCCAATCAGCCCCAGCATTTT.

The chain is built from TRBV5-6 and TRBJ2-3; D remains unclear. The CDR3 covers 12 residues. V dropped 0 bases and J dropped 9 bases, with 8 bases sitting between them. Germline CDR1 and CDR2: SGHDT and YYEEEE. For the CDR3, the DNA is TGTGCCAGCAGCTTGGGATCCCTAACGCAGTATTTT. Translating gives CASSLGSLTQYF.

This clonotype was detected many times. The chain couples TRBV12-3 or TRBV12-4 to TRBJ1-1; no clear D. There are 12 residues in the CDR3. Deletions cut 4 bases from V and 9 bases from J, with 12 bases between. CDR3 residues: CASSSPQVKAFF. The CDR3 nucleotides are TGTGCCAGCAGTTCCCCCCAAGTGAAAGCTTTCTTT.

This clonotype was detected many times. The rearrangement links TRBV6-1 to TRBJ1-2; 7 bases match TRBD1. V was clipped by 3 bases and J by 1 base; unmatched bases: 2. This CDR3 comprises 14 residues. In germline, CDR1 is MNHNS, CDR2 SASEGT. CDR3 region: CASSEDRNNYGYTF. For the CDR3, the DNA is TGTGCCAGCAGTGAGGACAGGAATAACTATGGCTACACCTTC.

This clonotype was recorded a few times. V gene TRBV6-2 or TRBV6-3 combines with J gene TRBJ1-1; D perhaps matches TRBD1 (6 bases). Germline V gene lookup returns CDR1 MNHEY and CDR2 SVGEGT. There are 15 residues in the CDR3. V was clipped by 2 bases and J by 1 base, with 11 bases between them. The CDR3 bases are TGTGCCAGCAGTTACGAACGGGGGGCGAACACTGAAGCTTTCTTT. Translation: CASSYERGANTEAFF.

This clonotype was picked up one time. The chain joins TRBV18 to TRBJ2-3; D may be TRBD1 (6 bases). Germline V gene data show CDR1 as KGHSH and CDR2 as LQKENI. V shed 5 bases and J shed 4 bases, with 10 bases lying between them. The CDR3 totals 13 residues. The CDR3: CASSTTGADTQYF. The DNA of the CDR3 is TGTGCCAGCTCAACGACAGGCGCAGATACGCAGTATTTT.

Ten or more counts support this clonotype. The V gene is TRBV24-1, the J gene TRBJ2-1, with TRBD2 matching 8 bases. V shed 2 bases and J 8 bases; nucleotides not matched to a gene: 4. The CDR3 loop spans 14 amino acids. CDR1 and CDR2 (germline): KGHDR, SFDVKD. CDR3 DNA sequence: TGTGCCACCAGTGATTGGACTAGCCGGTATGAGCAGTTCTTC. Protein product: CATSDWTSRYEQFF.

This clonotype was observed a handful of times. V is TRBV30 and J is TRBJ1-6; weak D call: TRBD1 (5 bases). The CDR3 spans 17 residues. V was cut by 0 bases and J by 5 bases, with 17 bases left in between. Per germline, CDR1 GTSNPN and CDR2 SVGIG (reference sequence). CDR3 loop: CAWSVRGGSSNNSPLHF. In DNA, the CDR3 is TGTGCCTGGAGTGTACGGGGGGGTTCCAGTAATAATTCACCCCTCCACTTT.

This clonotype turned up a few times. The CDR3 is CSARIALRETQYF. CDR3 bases: TGCAGTGCTAGAATCGCGCTGAGGGAGACCCAGTACTTC. V usage is TRBV20-1 and J usage is TRBJ2-5, with no clear D. The CDR3 has 13 residues. Trimming took off 2 bases at V and 5 bases at J, with 12 bases between the two ends. CDR1 and CDR2 from the germline V gene are DFQATT and SNEGSKA (reference sequence).

This clonotype has more than one count but fewer than ten. This chain links TRBV19 with TRBJ1-1; TRBD1 matches at 8 bases. The germline V gene encodes CDR1 LNHDA and CDR2 SQIVND (reference sequence). The CDR3 runs 13 residues. Losses at the gene ends were 7 bases for V and 4 bases for J; bases not matched to a gene: 5. CDR3 sequence: CASNAQGVTEAFF. In DNA form, the CDR3 reads TGTGCCAGTAACGCACAGGGGGTCACTGAAGCTTTCTTT.

This clonotype was observed many times. The chain combines TRBV6-5 with TRBJ2-2, with D perhaps TRBD1 or TRBD2 (5 bases each). Germline V gene lookup returns CDR1 MNHEY and CDR2 SVGAGI. The V end was cut by 1 base, the J end by 7 bases, with 13 bases between. CDR3 size: 15 residues. The CDR3 nucleotides are TGTGCCAGCAGTTACTTAAGAGGGGTTGGCGGGGAGCTGTTTTTT. Translating it yields CASSYLRGVGGELFF.

This clonotype was recorded at least ten times. The chain has TRBV4-3 and TRBJ1-2; D might be TRBD1 (6 bases). Germline V lookup: CDR1 LGHNA, CDR2 YSLEER. Trimming pared 1 base from V and 4 bases from J, leaving 13 bases between. The CDR3 spans 15 residues. The DNA for the CDR3 is TGCGCCAGCAGCCAAGTAGTGGGGGCCGCCTATGGCTACACCTTC. Protein product: CASSQVVGAAYGYTF.

This clonotype has more than one count but fewer than ten. The chain is built from TRBV7-8 and TRBJ2-4; possibly TRBD2 for D (5 bases). CDR3 size: 14 residues. V was cut by 2 bases and J by 8 bases, with 13 bases left in between. Germline assignment: CDR1 SGHVS and CDR2 FQNEAQ. CDR3: CASSLLRWGDIQYF. In nucleotides, the CDR3 is TGTGCCAGCAGCTTACTCCGGTGGGGAGACATTCAGTACTTC.

This clonotype showed up just a few times. This chain connects TRBV20-1 to TRBJ2-3; D is unresolved. V was shortened by 3 bases and J by 0 bases, with 7 bases between the two germline ends. The CDR3 covers 13 residues. Looked up from germline, CDR1 is DFQATT and CDR2 is SNEGSKA (reference sequence). The CDR3 region has the DNA TGCAGTGCTAGCCCGGTTAGCACAGATACGCAGTATTTT. Protein product: CSASPVSTDTQYF.

The table lists this clonotype with many counts. The chain has TRBV11-1 and TRBJ2-7; 8 bases align to TRBD1. Germline lookup yields CDR1 SGHAT and CDR2 FQDESV (reference sequence). Unmatched junction bases numbered 11, after V lost 5 bases and J lost 2 bases. The CDR3 runs 16 residues. CDR3 sequence (DNA): TGTGCCAGCAGCCCAAGACGGGACAGGTTCGCCTACGAGCAGTACTTC. Translating gives CASSPRRDRFAYEQYF.

The chain links TRBV7-2 to TRBJ2-1; unclear D gene. Trimming stripped 5 bases from V and 0 bases from J, with 20 bases between. Germline lookup yields CDR1 SGHTA and CDR2 FQGNSA. The CDR3 sequence is 18 residues long. The CDR3 region has the DNA TGTGCCAGCAGCCGTTTGAGGAAGCCCTTATACTCCTACAATGAGCAGTTCTTC. Translated, it gives CASSRLRKPLYSYNEQFF.

The gene calls are TRBV5-6 and TRBJ2-7; D uncertain. Germline CDR1 is SGHDT and CDR2 is YYEEEE. This CDR3 contains 14 residues. Trimming removed 4 bases at V and 0 bases at J, with 11 bases between. As DNA, the CDR3 is TGTGCCAGCAGCCGTGGACGGAGCTCCTACGAGCAGTACTTC. This codes for CASSRGRSSYEQYF.

In its sample, this clonotype was seen a few times. This chain links TRBV28 with TRBJ2-7, with 9 bases identical to TRBD1. Per germline, CDR1 MDHEN and CDR2 SYDVKM. The CDR3 totals 19 residues. With V trimmed by 5 bases and J by 4 bases, 21 bases remained unmatched. The CDR3 sequence: CASSARTGARPEIPYEQYF. In DNA form, the CDR3 reads TGTGCCAGCAGTGCGCGGACAGGGGCCCGACCCGAAATACCTTACGAGCAGTACTTC.

This clonotype occurred many times. The chain uses TRBV12-3 or TRBV12-4 and TRBJ1-3, with D possibly TRBD1 on 5 matching bases. The CDR3 has 14 residues. V lost 6 bases and J lost 0, with 9 bases in between. The CDR3 loop reads CASSKGISGNTIYF. The DNA for the CDR3 is TGTGCCAGCAGCAAGGGGATCTCTGGAAACACCATATATTTT.

There are a few counts of this clonotype. The rearrangement joins TRBV11-2 to TRBJ2-5; 11 nucleotides match TRBD2. The J segment lost 7 bases and the V segment lost 0 bases, leaving 7 bases of the junction unmatched. This CDR3 is 16 amino acids long. CDR1 SGHAT and CDR2 FQNNGV come from the germline V gene. CDR3 protein: CASSLDWTSGLGTQYF. In DNA, the CDR3 is TGTGCCAGCAGCTTAGATTGGACTAGCGGGCTTGGGACCCAGTACTTC. The full variable domain, with the rest looked up from reference TRBV11-2 and TRBJ2-5, is EAGVAQSPRYKIIEKRQSVAFWCNPISGHATLYWYQQILGQGPKLLIQFQNNGVVDDSQLPKDRFSAERLKGVDSTLKIQPAKLEDSAVYLCASSLDWTSGLGTQYFGPGTRLLVL.

Here the CDR3 reads CAWDQSSGNTIYF. CDR3 coding DNA: TGTGCCTGGGATCAGTCATCTGGAAACACCATATATTTT. This chain links TRBV30 with TRBJ1-3; D call uncertain. There are 13 residues in the CDR3. V lost 5 bases and J lost 1, with 9 bases in between. Germline-derived CDR1 and CDR2 are GTSNPN and SVGIG (reference sequence).

This sequence joins TRBV12-3 or TRBV12-4 and TRBJ2-1; 14 positions match TRBD2. This CDR3 is 18 amino acids long. V lost 1 base and J lost 3; bases outside the gene matches: 5. CDR3 DNA sequence: TGTGCCAGCAGTTTAGGATCGACTAGCGGGAGGGGCTACAATGAGCAGTTCTTC. This translates into CASSLGSTSGRGYNEQFF.

In its sample, this clonotype was seen many times. J is TRBJ1-1 and V is TRBV7-2; D is ambiguous. Germline lookup yields CDR1 SGHTA and CDR2 FQGNSA. This CDR3 is 13 amino acids long. Between the trimmed V and J ends, which lost 2 bases and 5 bases, there was a span of 9 bases. The CDR3 nucleotides are TGTGCCAGCAGCTTATCGGTGGGGACTGAAGCTTTCTTT. Its translation is CASSLSVGTEAFF.